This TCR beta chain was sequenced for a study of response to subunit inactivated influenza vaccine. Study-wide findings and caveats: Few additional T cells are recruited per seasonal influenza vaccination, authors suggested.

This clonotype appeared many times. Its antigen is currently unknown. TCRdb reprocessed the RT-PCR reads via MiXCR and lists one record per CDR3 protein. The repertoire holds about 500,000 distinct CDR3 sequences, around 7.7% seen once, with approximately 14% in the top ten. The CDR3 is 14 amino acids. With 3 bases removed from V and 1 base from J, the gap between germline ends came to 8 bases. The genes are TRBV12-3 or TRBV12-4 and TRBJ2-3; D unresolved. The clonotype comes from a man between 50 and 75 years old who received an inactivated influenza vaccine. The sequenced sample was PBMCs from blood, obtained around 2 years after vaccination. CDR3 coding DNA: TGTGCCAGCAGTTTCCGTGTCGGCACAGATACGCAGTATTTT. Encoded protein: CASSFRVGTDTQYF.